These 5 T cell receptor beta chains originate from one sample sequenced in a study of shared clonotypes between healthy human individuals. Libraries were prepared by immunoSEQ multiplex PCR; TCRdb keeps only in-frame clonotypes and omits some of them. The table has 2 million to 2.5 million clones, approximately 95% seen once. Specimen: naive CD4+ T cells from PBMCs. Subset reported: CD45RA+ positively selected. The receptors were sampled from a man younger than 30 in good health. Some clones in this sample may be carry-over from other donors' samples.

This clone was seen just once. The chain recombines TRBV19 with TRBJ1-5; possible D gene TRBD1, 5 bases. Germline values: CDR1 LNHDA, CDR2 SQIVND (reference sequence). This CDR3 has 16 amino acids. V lost 5 bases and J 2 bases, leaving 16 bases between the germline ends. CDR3 bases: TGTGCCAGTAGTCTGAAACGGGGGGGTGGCAATCAGCCCCAGCATTTT. Translated, it gives CASSLKRGGGNQPQHF.

This chain uses TRBV6-5 with TRBJ2-7; the D is unclear. CDR3 length: 12 residues. Germline CDR1 and CDR2: MNHEY and SVGAGI. Trimming took off 6 bases at V and 5 bases at J, with 11 bases between the two ends. The CDR3 DNA sequence: TGTGCCAGCAGCCGGTCGGTAAACGAGCAGTACTTC. This sequence encodes CASSRSVNEQYF.

The chain carries TRBV6-5 and TRBJ2-7; the D is unclear. In germline, CDR1 is MNHEY, CDR2 SVGAGI. Trimming shortened V by 0 bases and J by 5 bases, and 14 bases separated the two germline ends. This CDR3 contains 15 residues. The CDR3 sequence: CASSYSWGFRNEQYF. The DNA for the CDR3 is TGTGCCAGCAGTTACTCATGGGGTTTCAGGAACGAGCAGTACTTC.

The J gene is TRBJ2-3, the V gene TRBV7-2; possibly TRBD2 for D (7 bases). The CDR3 sequence is 16 residues long. Germline CDR1 and CDR2: SGHTA and FQGNSA. The ends were cut back, 2 bases at V and 6 bases at J, with 18 bases in the middle. CDR3 DNA: TGTGCCAGCAGCTTATTGGGGGGGCAGATAGGGGATACGCAGTATTTT. Its protein product is CASSLLGGQIGDTQYF. Drawing the rest from reference TRBV7-2 and TRBJ2-3, the complete variable domain is GAGVSQSPSNKVTEKGKDVELRCDPISGHTALYWYRQSLGQGLEFLIYFQGNSAPDKSGLPSDRFSAERTGGSVSTLTIQRTQQEDSAVYLCASSLLGGQIGDTQYFGPGTRLTVL.

The chain is built from TRBV11-3 and TRBJ2-3; D perhaps matches TRBD1 (5 bases). This CDR3 spans 14 amino acids. Germline CDR1 reads SGHNT; CDR2 reads YENEEA. The V gene lost 1 base and the J gene lost 1 base, with 6 bases spanning the gap. This chain's CDR3 is CASSLVGRTDTQYF. The CDR3 DNA reads TGTGCCAGCAGCTTAGTGGGGCGCACAGATACGCAGTATTTT.